These 12 T cell receptor beta chains share one sample of origin, sequenced in a study of radiation and T cells in renal cell carcinoma. The table came from immunoSEQ multiplex PCR; TCRdb's copy has only in-frame clones and leaves some out. The table shows some 31,000 clones, with about 85% occurring only once. The time point here: blood 4 weeks post-SBRT, at nephrectomy. Treatment described: 15 Gy SBRT to primary tumor, nephrectomy 4 weeks later. The source was blood, collected from a patient whose treatment included radiotherapy and nephrectomy. All receptors derive from a man aged 55 to 69 with renal cell carcinoma.

The chain has TRBV11-2 and TRBJ2-2; TRBD2 matches 8 bases. The CDR3 runs 18 residues. V lost 1 base, J lost 1 base, and 8 bases stayed unmatched. Per the germline V gene, CDR1 is SGHAT and CDR2 is FQNNGV. The CDR3 sequence is CASSLVSRTSRNTGELFF. DNA for the CDR3: TGTGCCAGCAGCTTAGTATCCAGGACTAGCCGGAACACCGGGGAGCTGTTTTTT. The complete variable domain, with remaining parts taken from reference TRBV11-2 and TRBJ2-2, reads EAGVAQSPRYKIIEKRQSVAFWCNPISGHATLYWYQQILGQGPKLLIQFQNNGVVDDSQLPKDRFSAERLKGVDSTLKIQPAKLEDSAVYLCASSLVSRTSRNTGELFFGEGSRLTVL.

The sample holds one count of this clone. V and J are TRBV27 and TRBJ2-7; D is unresolved. The length of the CDR3 is 14 residues. V lost 0 bases and J lost 9, with 15 bases in between. The germline V gene has CDR1 MNHEY and CDR2 SMNVEV (reference sequence). DNA of the CDR3: TGTGCCAGCAGTTTATCCGGTCGCTTGCCGGGGCAGTACTTC. Translating gives CASSLSGRLPGQYF.

This sequence joins TRBV7-2 and TRBJ1-1; D is unresolved. CDR1 and CDR2 (germline): SGHTA, FQGNSA. V was shortened by 5 bases and J by 7 bases, with 11 bases between the two germline ends. The CDR3 spans 12 residues. The CDR3 here is CASSPRRGEAFF. The CDR3, as DNA: TGTGCCAGCAGCCCGAGACGAGGTGAAGCTTTCTTT.

This clone was seen a single time. The chain couples TRBV7-2 to TRBJ1-1; tentative D call: TRBD1 (6 bases). This CDR3 has 14 residues. Germline-derived CDR1 and CDR2 are SGHTA and FQGNSA. V dropped 5 bases and J dropped 1 base, with 11 bases sitting between them. As DNA, the CDR3 is TGTGCCAGCAGCCCAGGGGCCGCGAACACTGAAGCTTTCTTT. This encodes CASSPGAANTEAFF.

V is TRBV5-1 and J is TRBJ2-3; 8 positions agree with TRBD2. The CDR3 has 13 amino acids. CDR1 is SGHRS and CDR2 is YFSETQ in the germline V gene. V was clipped by 8 bases and J by 2 bases; unmatched bases: 4. The CDR3 region is CASTSGLTDTQYF. The DNA of the CDR3 is TGCGCCAGTACTAGCGGCCTCACAGATACGCAGTATTTT. Using reference TRBV5-1 and TRBJ2-3 for the parts outside the CDR3, the full variable domain is KAGVTQTPRYLIKTRGQQVTLSCSPISGHRSVSWYQQTPGQGLQFLFEYFSETQRNKGNFPGRFSGRQFSNSRSEMNVSTLELGDSALYLCASTSGLTDTQYFGPGTRLTVL.

The chain uses TRBV19 and TRBJ2-1; 9 nucleotides match TRBD2. The CDR3 runs to 14 residues. Germline CDR1 is LNHDA and CDR2 is SQIVND (reference sequence). With V trimmed by 4 bases and J by 7 bases, 5 bases remained unmatched. The CDR3 loop reads CASSSVAGVNEQFF. CDR3 nucleotides: TGTGCCAGTAGTAGTGTAGCGGGAGTGAATGAGCAGTTCTTC.

This rearrangement joins TRBV29-1 to TRBJ1-1, with no clear D. The CDR3 is 11 residues long. Trimming took off 3 bases at V and 2 bases at J, with 4 bases between the two ends. Germline V gives CDR1 SQVTM, CDR2 ANQGSEA. The CDR3: CSVDSNTEAFF. The CDR3 bases are TGCAGCGTTGATTCTAACACTGAAGCTTTCTTT.

The chain carries TRBV5-1 and TRBJ1-1; D possibly corresponds to TRBD1 (5 bases). The germline V gene encodes CDR1 SGHRS and CDR2 YFSETQ. Trimming cost V 4 bases and J 5 bases, with 18 bases left between them. This CDR3 spans 15 amino acids. The CDR3 DNA reads as TGCGCCAGCAGCCCCGGGCCGGGGGGAGAGACTGAAGCTTTCTTT. Translation gives CASSPGPGGETEAFF.

The chain has TRBV5-1 and TRBJ2-1; D unclear. V dropped 4 bases and J dropped 5 bases, with 10 bases sitting between them. The length of the CDR3 is 13 residues. CDR1 SGHRS and CDR2 YFSETQ come from the germline V gene. The CDR3 reads CASSTQRDNEQFF. CDR3 nucleotides: TGCGCCAGCAGCACTCAGCGAGACAATGAGCAGTTCTTC.

This rearrangement joins TRBV11-3 to TRBJ2-5; D remains unclear. Trimming took off 1 base at V and 0 bases at J, with 9 bases between the two ends. This CDR3 has 15 residues. CDR1 SGHNT and CDR2 YENEEA come from the germline V gene. The CDR3 DNA reads as TGTGCCAGCAGCTTAGGGTCTAATTACCAAGAGACCCAGTACTTC. This sequence encodes CASSLGSNYQETQYF.

The rearrangement joins TRBV7-6 to TRBJ2-1, with TRBD2 as a possible D gene (6 bases). CDR3 length: 14 amino acids. CDR1 is SGHVS and CDR2 is FNYEAQ in the germline V gene. Trimming took off 2 bases at V and 8 bases at J, with 13 bases between the two ends. CDR3 protein: CASSLSSPGDEQFF. The CDR3 DNA follows: TGTGCCAGCAGCTTATCTAGCCCGGGGGATGAGCAGTTCTTC.

This clone was observed a handful of times. This chain joins TRBV9 and TRBJ2-3; D may be TRBD1 (6 bases). The CDR3 is 16 amino acids. Germline V lookup: CDR1 SGDLS, CDR2 YYNGEE. V lost 1 base and J lost 1, with 13 bases in between. CDR3 bases: TGTGCCAGCAGCGTAACCGGGACACCAGGCACAGATACGCAGTATTTT. Encoded protein: CASSVTGTPGTDTQYF. Complete variable domain (other parts from reference TRBV9 and TRBJ2-3): DSGVTQTPKHLITATGQRVTLRCSPRSGDLSVYWYQQSLDQGLQFLIQYYNGEERAKGNILERFSAQQFPDLHSELNLSSLELGDSALYFCASSVTGTPGTDTQYFGPGTRLTVL.